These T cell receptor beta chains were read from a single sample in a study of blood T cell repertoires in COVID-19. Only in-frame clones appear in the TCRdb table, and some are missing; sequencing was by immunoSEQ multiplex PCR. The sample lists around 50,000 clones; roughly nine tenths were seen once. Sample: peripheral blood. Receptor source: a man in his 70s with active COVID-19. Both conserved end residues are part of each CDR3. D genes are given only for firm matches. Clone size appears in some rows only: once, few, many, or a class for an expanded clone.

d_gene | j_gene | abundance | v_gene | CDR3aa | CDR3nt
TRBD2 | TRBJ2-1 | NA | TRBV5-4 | CASSLAGGRASYNEQFF | TGTGCCAGCAGCTTGGCTGGCGGGAGGGCTTCCTACAATGAGCAGTTCTTC
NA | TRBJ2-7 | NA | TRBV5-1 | CASSPGGYEQYF | TGCGCCAGCAGCCCCGGAGGGTACGAGCAGTACTTC
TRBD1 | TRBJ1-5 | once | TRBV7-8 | CASRPGTASNQPQHF | TGTGCCAGCAGGCCCGGGACAGCCAGCAATCAGCCCCAGCATTTT
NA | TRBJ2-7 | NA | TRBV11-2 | CASSSQGQAYEQYF | TGTGCCAGCAGCTCCCAGGGGCAGGCCTACGAGCAGTACTTC
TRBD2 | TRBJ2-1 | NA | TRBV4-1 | CASAQGTSGGGDYEQFF | TGCGCCAGCGCCCAAGGGACTAGCGGGGGGGGAGATTATGAGCAGTTCTTC
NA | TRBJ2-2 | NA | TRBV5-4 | CASSLSFYGELFF | TGTGCCAGCAGCTTGTCGTTCTACGGGGAGCTGTTTTTT
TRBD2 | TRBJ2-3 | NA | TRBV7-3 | CASSMGLGGTDTQYF | TGTGCCAGCAGCATGGGACTAGGGGGAACAGATACGCAGTATTTT
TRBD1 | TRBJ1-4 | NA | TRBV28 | CASSSPGTGGRTNEKLFF | TGTGCCAGCAGTTCCCCCGGGACAGGGGGCCGCACTAATGAAAAACTGTTTTTT
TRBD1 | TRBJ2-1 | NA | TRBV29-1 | CSVGGQGRPSSYNEQFF | TGCAGCGTGGGGGGACAGGGGCGCCCGAGCTCCTACAATGAGCAGTTCTTC
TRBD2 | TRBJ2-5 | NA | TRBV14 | CASSLWIGEGALETQYF | TGTGCCAGCAGCCTATGGATCGGGGAGGGCGCGCTTGAGACCCAGTACTTC
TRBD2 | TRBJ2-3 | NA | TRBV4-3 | CASSLRQGLAGADTQYF | TGCGCCAGCAGCCTCCGGCAGGGACTAGCGGGGGCAGATACGCAGTATTTT
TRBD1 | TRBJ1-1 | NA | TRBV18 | CASSLDRKNTEAFF | TGTGCCAGCTCCTTGGACAGGAAGAACACTGAAGCTTTCTTT
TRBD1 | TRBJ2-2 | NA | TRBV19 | CASSTQTGANTGELFF | TGTGCCAGTAGTACCCAGACAGGGGCGAACACCGGGGAGCTGTTTTTT
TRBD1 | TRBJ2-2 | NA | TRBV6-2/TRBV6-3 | CASSSYRGSGRRVTGELFF | TGTGCCAGCAGTTCCTACAGGGGGTCCGGGCGGAGAGTCACCGGGGAGCTGTTTTTT
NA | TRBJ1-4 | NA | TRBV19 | CASRLYLATNEKLFF | TGTGCCAGTAGACTCTACCTTGCAACTAATGAAAAACTGTTTTTT
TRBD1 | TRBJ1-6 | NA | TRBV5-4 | CASSSQGELGNSPLHF | TGTGCCAGCAGCTCACAGGGGGAGCTTGGTAATTCACCCCTCCACTTT